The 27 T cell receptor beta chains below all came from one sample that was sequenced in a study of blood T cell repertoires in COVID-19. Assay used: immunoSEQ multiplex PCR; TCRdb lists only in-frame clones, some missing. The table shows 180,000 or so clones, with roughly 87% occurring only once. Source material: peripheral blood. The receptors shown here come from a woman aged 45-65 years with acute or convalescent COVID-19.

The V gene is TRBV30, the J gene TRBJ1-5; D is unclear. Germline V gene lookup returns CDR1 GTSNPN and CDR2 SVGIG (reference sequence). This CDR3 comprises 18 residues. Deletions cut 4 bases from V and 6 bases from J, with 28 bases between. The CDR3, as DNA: TGTGCCTGGACTCACAAGAAGGAGCTGGCTGGGTTAGGTCAGCCCCAGCATTTT. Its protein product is CAWTHKKELAGLGQPQHF.

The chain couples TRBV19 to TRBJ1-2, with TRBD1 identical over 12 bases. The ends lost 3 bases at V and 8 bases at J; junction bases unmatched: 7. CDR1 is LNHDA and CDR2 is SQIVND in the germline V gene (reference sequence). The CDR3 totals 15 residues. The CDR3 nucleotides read TGTGCCAGTAGTATGCGGGGACAGGGGGCACTCGGCTACACCTTC. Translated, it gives CASSMRGQGALGYTF. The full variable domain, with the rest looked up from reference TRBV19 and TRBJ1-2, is DGGITQSPKYLFRKEGQNVTLSCEQNLNHDAMYWYRQDPGQGLRLIYYSQIVNDFQKGDIAEGYSVSREKKESFPLTVTSAQKNPTAFYLCASSMRGQGALGYTFGSGTRLTVV.

CDR3 residues: CASSFGTGGDYGYTF. The CDR3 DNA reads as TGTGCCAGCAGTTTCGGGACAGGGGGAGACTATGGCTACACCTTC. The gene calls are TRBV6-6 and TRBJ1-2, with 11 bases lining up with TRBD1. V lost 4 bases to trimming and J lost 3 bases; unmatched junction nucleotides: 4. Germline V gene data show CDR1 as MNHNY and CDR2 as SVGAGI (reference sequence). CDR3 size: 15 residues.

CDR3 nucleotide sequence: TGTGCCAGCAGCCCCGACTTGTACAATGAGCAGTTCTTC. Residues: CASSPDLYNEQFF. The chain has TRBV6-5 and TRBJ2-1; D is unresolved. Trimming removed 6 bases at V and 4 bases at J, with 10 bases between. Germline V gene data show CDR1 as MNHEY and CDR2 as SVGAGI. This CDR3 is 13 amino acids long.

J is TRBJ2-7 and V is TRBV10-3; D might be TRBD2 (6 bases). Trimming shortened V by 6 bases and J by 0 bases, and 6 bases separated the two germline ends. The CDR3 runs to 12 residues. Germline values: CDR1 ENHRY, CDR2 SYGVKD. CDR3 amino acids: CAIRGGSYEQYF. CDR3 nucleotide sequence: TGTGCCATCAGGGGGGGCTCCTACGAGCAGTACTTC.

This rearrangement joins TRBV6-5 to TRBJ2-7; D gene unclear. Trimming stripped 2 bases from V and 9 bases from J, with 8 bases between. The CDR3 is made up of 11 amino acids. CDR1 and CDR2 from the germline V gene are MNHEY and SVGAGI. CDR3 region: CASSYKSAQYF. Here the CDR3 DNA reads TGTGCCAGCAGTTACAAGAGTGCGCAGTACTTC.

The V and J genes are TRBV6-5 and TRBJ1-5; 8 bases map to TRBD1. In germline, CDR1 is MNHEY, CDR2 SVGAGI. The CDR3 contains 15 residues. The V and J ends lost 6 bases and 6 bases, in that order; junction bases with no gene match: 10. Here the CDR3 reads CASRGSGGEGQPQHF. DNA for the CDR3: TGTGCCAGCAGGGGGTCAGGGGGCGAGGGTCAGCCCCAGCATTTT.

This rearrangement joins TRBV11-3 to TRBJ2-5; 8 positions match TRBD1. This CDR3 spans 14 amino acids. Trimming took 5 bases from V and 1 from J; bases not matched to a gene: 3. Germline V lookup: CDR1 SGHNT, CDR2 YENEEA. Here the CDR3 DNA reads TGTGCCAGCAGCCCTGGACAGGGCCAAGAGACCCAGTACTTC. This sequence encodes CASSPGQGQETQYF.

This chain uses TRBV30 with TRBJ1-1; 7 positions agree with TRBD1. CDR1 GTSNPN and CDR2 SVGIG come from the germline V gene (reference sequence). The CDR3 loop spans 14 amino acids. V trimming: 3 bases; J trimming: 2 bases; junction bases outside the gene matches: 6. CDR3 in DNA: TGTGCCTGGAGGCCGGGACAGAGAAACACTGAAGCTTTCTTT. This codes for CAWRPGQRNTEAFF.

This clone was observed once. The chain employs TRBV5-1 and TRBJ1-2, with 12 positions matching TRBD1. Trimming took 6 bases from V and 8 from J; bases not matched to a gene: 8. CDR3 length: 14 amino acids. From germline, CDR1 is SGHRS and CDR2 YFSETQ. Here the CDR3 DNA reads TGCGCCAGCACGAAGGGACAGGGGGCATACGGCTACACCTTC. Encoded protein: CASTKGQGAYGYTF.

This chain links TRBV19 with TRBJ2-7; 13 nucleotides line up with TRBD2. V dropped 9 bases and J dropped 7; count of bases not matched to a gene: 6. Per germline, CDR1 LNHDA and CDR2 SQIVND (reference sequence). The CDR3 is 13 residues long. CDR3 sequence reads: CASGTSGAGEQYF. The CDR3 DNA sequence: TGTGCCAGCGGGACTAGCGGGGCTGGGGAGCAGTACTTC.

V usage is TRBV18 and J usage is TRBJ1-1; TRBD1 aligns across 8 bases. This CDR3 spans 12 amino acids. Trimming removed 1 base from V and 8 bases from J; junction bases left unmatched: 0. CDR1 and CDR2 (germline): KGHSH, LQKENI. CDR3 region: CASSPRTGEAFF. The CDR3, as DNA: TGTGCCAGCTCACCACGGACAGGGGAAGCTTTCTTT.

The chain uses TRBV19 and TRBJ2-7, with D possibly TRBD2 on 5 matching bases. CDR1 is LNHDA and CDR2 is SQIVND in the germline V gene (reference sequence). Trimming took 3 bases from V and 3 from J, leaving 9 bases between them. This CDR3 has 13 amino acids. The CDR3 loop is CASSIGIVYEQYF. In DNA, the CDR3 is TGTGCCAGTAGTATCGGGATAGTCTACGAGCAGTACTTC.

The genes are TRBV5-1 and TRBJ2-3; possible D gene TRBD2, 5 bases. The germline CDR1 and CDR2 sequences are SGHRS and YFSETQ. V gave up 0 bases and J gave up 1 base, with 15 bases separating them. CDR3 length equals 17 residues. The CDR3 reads CASSLGSRGPRTDTQYF. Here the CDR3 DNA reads TGCGCCAGCAGCTTGGGAAGCCGAGGGCCCCGCACAGATACGCAGTATTTT.

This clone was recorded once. The CDR3 nucleotides are TGTGCCAGCAGTCCCCTACGCCCGGAGACCCAGTACTTC. This sequence encodes CASSPLRPETQYF. The genes are TRBV12-3 or TRBV12-4 and TRBJ2-5; D is unclear. The CDR3 spans 13 residues. Trimming removed 5 bases at V and 5 bases at J, with 12 bases between.

CDR3 bases: TGTGCCAGCTCACCTTACAGGGGGGAAGCTTTCTTT. Its translation: CASSPYRGEAFF. The V and J genes are TRBV18 and TRBJ1-1; 8 bases match TRBD1. V lost 3 bases, J lost 8 bases, and 2 bases stayed unmatched. Germline lookup yields CDR1 KGHSH and CDR2 LQKENI. The CDR3 runs to 12 residues.

The DNA for the CDR3 is TGTGCCAGCAGCCACCAAATGCGGGGGGGGGAGCAGTACTTC. Translated: CASSHQMRGGEQYF. This rearrangement joins TRBV3-1 (or the pseudogene TRBV3-2) to TRBJ2-7; 9 bases agree with TRBD2. CDR3 length: 14 residues. CDR1 and CDR2 (germline): LGHDT, YNNKEL (reference sequence). V shed 3 bases, J shed 7 bases, and the junction held 7 bases outside the gene matches.

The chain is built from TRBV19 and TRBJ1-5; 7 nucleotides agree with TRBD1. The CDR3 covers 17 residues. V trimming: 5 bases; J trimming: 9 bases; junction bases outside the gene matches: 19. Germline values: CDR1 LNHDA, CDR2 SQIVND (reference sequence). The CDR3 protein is CASSGASRGDLVWPQHF. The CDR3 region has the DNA TGTGCCAGTAGTGGAGCCTCCAGGGGGGATCTCGTGTGGCCCCAGCATTTT.

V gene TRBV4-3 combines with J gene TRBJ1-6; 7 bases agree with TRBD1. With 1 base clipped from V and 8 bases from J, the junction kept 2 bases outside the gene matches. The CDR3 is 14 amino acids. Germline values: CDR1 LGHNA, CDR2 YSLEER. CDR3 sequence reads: CASSQGQGDSPLHF. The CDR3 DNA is TGCGCCAGCAGCCAAGGGCAGGGGGATTCACCCCTCCACTTT.

The CDR3 coding sequence is TGTGCCTGGAGTGGACAGGGGAAAAACATTCAGTACTTC. Amino acids: CAWSGQGKNIQYF. This rearrangement joins TRBV30 to TRBJ2-4; 8 bases align to TRBD1. Per the germline V gene, CDR1 is GTSNPN and CDR2 is SVGIG (reference sequence). There are 13 residues in the CDR3. The trim removed 1 base at V and 4 bases at J, leaving 0 bases unmatched.

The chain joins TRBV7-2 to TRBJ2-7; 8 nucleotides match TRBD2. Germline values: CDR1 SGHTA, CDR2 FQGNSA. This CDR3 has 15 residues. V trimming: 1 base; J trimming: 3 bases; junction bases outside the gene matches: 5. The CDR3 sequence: CASSLGVAGYYEQYF. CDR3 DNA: TGTGCCAGCAGCTTAGGGGTAGCGGGATACTACGAGCAGTACTTC.

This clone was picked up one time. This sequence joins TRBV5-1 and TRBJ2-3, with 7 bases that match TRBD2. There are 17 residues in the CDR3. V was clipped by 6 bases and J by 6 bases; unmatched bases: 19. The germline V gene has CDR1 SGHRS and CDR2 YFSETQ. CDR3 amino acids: CASMVASGPSGVDTQYF. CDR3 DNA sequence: TGCGCCAGCATGGTGGCTAGCGGTCCCAGTGGGGTCGATACGCAGTATTTT.

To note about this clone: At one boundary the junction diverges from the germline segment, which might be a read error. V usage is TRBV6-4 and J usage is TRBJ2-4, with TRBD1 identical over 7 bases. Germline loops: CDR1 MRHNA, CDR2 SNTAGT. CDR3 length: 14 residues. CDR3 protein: CASSDSAPGQLLRF. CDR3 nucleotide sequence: TGTGCCAGCAGTGACTCGGCCCCGGGACAGCTCTTGAGGTTC.

In DNA, the CDR3 is TGCGCCAGCAGCAAAGGGGTCTTTGATACGCAGTATTTT. This translates into CASSKGVFDTQYF. This chain uses TRBV5-1 with TRBJ2-3; tentative D call: TRBD1 (5 bases). The germline CDR1 and CDR2 sequences are SGHRS and YFSETQ. CDR3 length: 13 residues. Trimming removed 4 bases at V and 6 bases at J, with 12 bases between.

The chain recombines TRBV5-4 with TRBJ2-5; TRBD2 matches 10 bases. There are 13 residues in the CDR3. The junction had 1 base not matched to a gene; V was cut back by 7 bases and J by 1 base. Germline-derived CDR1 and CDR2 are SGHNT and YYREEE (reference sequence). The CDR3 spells CASSSGGQETQYF. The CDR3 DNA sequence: TGTGCCAGCTCTAGCGGGGGCCAAGAGACCCAGTACTTC.

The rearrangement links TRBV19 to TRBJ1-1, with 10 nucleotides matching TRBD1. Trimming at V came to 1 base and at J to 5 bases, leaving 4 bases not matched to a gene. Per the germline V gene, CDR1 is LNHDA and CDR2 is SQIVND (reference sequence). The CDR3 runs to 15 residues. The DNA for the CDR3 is TGTGCCAGTAGTATAGGACAGGGGGCTGGGACTGAAGCTTTCTTT. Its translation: CASSIGQGAGTEAFF.

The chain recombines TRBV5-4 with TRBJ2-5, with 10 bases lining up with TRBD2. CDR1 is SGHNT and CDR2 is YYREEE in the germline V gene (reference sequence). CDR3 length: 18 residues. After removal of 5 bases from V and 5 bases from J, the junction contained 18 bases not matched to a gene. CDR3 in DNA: TGTGCCAGCAGAATCTCCGGGGCTAGCGGGAGCCTCCGGGAGACCCAGTACTTC. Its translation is CASRISGASGSLRETQYF.